The 10 T cell receptor beta chains listed next were all sequenced from one sample in a study of blood T cell repertoires in COVID-19. The assay was immunoSEQ multiplex PCR, and TCRdb's table has in-frame clones only and misses some. The profile shows about 100,000 clones, roughly nine tenths of them singletons. The specimen was peripheral blood. The receptor set was obtained from a human donor with active COVID-19. The donor label of this sample is uncertain.

The chain has TRBV28 and TRBJ2-7; 10 nucleotides align to TRBD2. The CDR3 is 15 residues long. Germline CDR1 and CDR2: MDHEN and SYDVKM. Losses at the gene ends were 4 bases for V and 2 bases for J; bases not matched to a gene: 5. The CDR3 spells CASSSSLAGAYEQYF. CDR3 nucleotide sequence: TGTGCCAGCAGTTCTTCTCTAGCGGGGGCCTACGAGCAGTACTTC.

The gene calls are TRBV4-3 and TRBJ2-2, with 7 bases that match TRBD2. The length of the CDR3 is 15 residues. CDR1 LGHNA and CDR2 YSLEER come from the germline V gene. Trimming took 4 bases from V and 2 from J; bases not matched to a gene: 4. The CDR3 sequence is CASSPLAVNTGELFF. CDR3 nucleotide sequence: TGCGCCAGCAGCCCGCTAGCGGTCAACACCGGGGAGCTGTTTTTT.

The chain joins TRBV7-2 to TRBJ1-6; unclear D gene. V lost 3 bases and J 12 bases, leaving 9 bases between the germline ends. Looked up from germline, CDR1 is SGHTA and CDR2 is FQGNSA. The CDR3 is 12 residues long. The CDR3 is CASSFMPGPLHF. The DNA of the CDR3 is TGTGCCAGCAGCTTCATGCCGGGACCCCTCCACTTT.

The chain links TRBV28 to TRBJ2-5; D gene uncertain. Trimming cost V 6 bases and J 5 bases, with 10 bases left between them. CDR3 length equals 12 residues. The V gene's germline CDR1 is MDHEN and CDR2 SYDVKM. The CDR3 reads CASRAQQETQYF. In DNA form, the CDR3 reads TGTGCCAGCAGGGCACAGCAGGAGACCCAGTACTTC. Drawing the rest from reference TRBV28 and TRBJ2-5, the complete variable domain is DVKVTQSSRYLVKRTGEKVFLECVQDMDHENMFWYRQDPGLGLRLIYFSYDVKMKEKGDIPEGYSVSREKKERFSLILESASTNQTSMYLCASRAQQETQYFGPGTRLLVL.

V gene TRBV7-9 combines with J gene TRBJ2-3, with 8 positions matching TRBD2. Unmatched junction bases numbered 10, after V lost 5 bases and J lost 6 bases. Germline V lookup: CDR1 SEHNR, CDR2 FQNEAQ (reference sequence). The CDR3 consists of 15 residues. CDR3 in DNA: TGTGCCAGCAGCCCAGGAGCGGGGGTGGCGGATACGCAGTATTTT. This sequence encodes CASSPGAGVADTQYF.

This chain uses TRBV7-3 with TRBJ1-2; tentative D call: TRBD1 (6 bases). The CDR3 is 15 residues long. Germline V gene lookup returns CDR1 SGHTA and CDR2 FQGTGA. V lost 4 bases, J lost 8 bases, and 20 bases lay in between. The CDR3 DNA follows: TGTGCCAGCAGCTCCCAATTGGGGACAATGGAAGGCTACACCTTC. Translated: CASSSQLGTMEGYTF. The full variable domain, rest sourced from reference TRBV7-3 and TRBJ1-2, is GAGVSQTPSNKVTEKGKYVELRCDPISGHTALYWYRQSLGQGPEFLIYFQGTGAADDSGLPNDRFFAVRPEGSVSTLKIQRTERGDSAVYLCASSSQLGTMEGYTFGSGTRLTVV.

Of note for this clone: The junction shows a germline mismatch at one end, possibly a read error. The chain combines TRBV19 with TRBJ1-1, with no clear D. CDR3 size: 11 residues. Per the germline V gene, CDR1 is LNHDA and CDR2 is SQIVND (reference sequence). CDR3 amino acids: CASRGQPVSVF. For the CDR3, the DNA is TGTGCCAGCAGAGGGCAGCCCGTCTCGGTCTTT.

The chain recombines TRBV7-3 with TRBJ2-7; 8 bases align to TRBD1. This CDR3 has 14 residues. The junction had 7 bases not matched to a gene; V was cut back by 5 bases and J by 4 bases. Germline loops: CDR1 SGHTA, CDR2 FQGTGA. Here the CDR3 reads CASSPGQGGYEQYF. CDR3 nucleotides: TGTGCCAGCAGCCCCGGACAGGGAGGTTACGAGCAGTACTTC.

The genes are TRBV2 and TRBJ1-5, with 8 bases fitting TRBD1. Germline V gives CDR1 SNHLY, CDR2 FYNNEI. CDR3 length equals 16 residues. J gave up 0 bases and V 4 bases, and 5 bases lay outside the gene matches. In DNA, the CDR3 is TGTGCCAGCAGTGCGGCAGGGGGCTATAGCAATCAGCCCCAGCATTTT. Translating it yields CASSAAGGYSNQPQHF.

CDR3 region: CATSRDGTAYNSPLHF. The CDR3 DNA is TGTGCCACCAGCAGAGATGGGACAGCCTATAATTCACCCCTCCACTTT. The chain recombines TRBV15 with TRBJ1-6; 7 bases map to TRBD1. Germline V lookup: CDR1 LNHNV, CDR2 YYDKDF (reference sequence). The J segment lost 2 bases and the V segment lost 0 bases, leaving 1 base of the junction unmatched. CDR3 length: 16 amino acids.